The clone carrying this TCR beta chain was observed a single time. This record belongs to a study of cytomegalovirus exposure and HLA in healthy donors. Vbeta (60) and Jbeta (13) primers were used in the PCR. Here immunoSEQ multiplex PCR was the method, and the copy in TCRdb shows in-frame clones only, minus some. This sample has 120,000 to 150,000 clones, with approximately 82% found just once. V shed 0 bases and J 10 bases; nucleotides not matched to a gene: 6. Germline V gene sequence: CDR1 SGHRS, CDR2 YFSETQ. The CDR3 runs 14 residues. Material: PBMCs. This TCR was recovered from a woman aged 40-49 years in good health and CMV-seronegative. The V call is TRBV5-1, the J call TRBJ1-4, with TRBD1 matching 7 bases. For the CDR3, the DNA is TGCGCCAGCAGCTTGGTCGGGACAGAAGGAAAACTGTTTTTT. It is translated as CASSLVGTEGKLFF.